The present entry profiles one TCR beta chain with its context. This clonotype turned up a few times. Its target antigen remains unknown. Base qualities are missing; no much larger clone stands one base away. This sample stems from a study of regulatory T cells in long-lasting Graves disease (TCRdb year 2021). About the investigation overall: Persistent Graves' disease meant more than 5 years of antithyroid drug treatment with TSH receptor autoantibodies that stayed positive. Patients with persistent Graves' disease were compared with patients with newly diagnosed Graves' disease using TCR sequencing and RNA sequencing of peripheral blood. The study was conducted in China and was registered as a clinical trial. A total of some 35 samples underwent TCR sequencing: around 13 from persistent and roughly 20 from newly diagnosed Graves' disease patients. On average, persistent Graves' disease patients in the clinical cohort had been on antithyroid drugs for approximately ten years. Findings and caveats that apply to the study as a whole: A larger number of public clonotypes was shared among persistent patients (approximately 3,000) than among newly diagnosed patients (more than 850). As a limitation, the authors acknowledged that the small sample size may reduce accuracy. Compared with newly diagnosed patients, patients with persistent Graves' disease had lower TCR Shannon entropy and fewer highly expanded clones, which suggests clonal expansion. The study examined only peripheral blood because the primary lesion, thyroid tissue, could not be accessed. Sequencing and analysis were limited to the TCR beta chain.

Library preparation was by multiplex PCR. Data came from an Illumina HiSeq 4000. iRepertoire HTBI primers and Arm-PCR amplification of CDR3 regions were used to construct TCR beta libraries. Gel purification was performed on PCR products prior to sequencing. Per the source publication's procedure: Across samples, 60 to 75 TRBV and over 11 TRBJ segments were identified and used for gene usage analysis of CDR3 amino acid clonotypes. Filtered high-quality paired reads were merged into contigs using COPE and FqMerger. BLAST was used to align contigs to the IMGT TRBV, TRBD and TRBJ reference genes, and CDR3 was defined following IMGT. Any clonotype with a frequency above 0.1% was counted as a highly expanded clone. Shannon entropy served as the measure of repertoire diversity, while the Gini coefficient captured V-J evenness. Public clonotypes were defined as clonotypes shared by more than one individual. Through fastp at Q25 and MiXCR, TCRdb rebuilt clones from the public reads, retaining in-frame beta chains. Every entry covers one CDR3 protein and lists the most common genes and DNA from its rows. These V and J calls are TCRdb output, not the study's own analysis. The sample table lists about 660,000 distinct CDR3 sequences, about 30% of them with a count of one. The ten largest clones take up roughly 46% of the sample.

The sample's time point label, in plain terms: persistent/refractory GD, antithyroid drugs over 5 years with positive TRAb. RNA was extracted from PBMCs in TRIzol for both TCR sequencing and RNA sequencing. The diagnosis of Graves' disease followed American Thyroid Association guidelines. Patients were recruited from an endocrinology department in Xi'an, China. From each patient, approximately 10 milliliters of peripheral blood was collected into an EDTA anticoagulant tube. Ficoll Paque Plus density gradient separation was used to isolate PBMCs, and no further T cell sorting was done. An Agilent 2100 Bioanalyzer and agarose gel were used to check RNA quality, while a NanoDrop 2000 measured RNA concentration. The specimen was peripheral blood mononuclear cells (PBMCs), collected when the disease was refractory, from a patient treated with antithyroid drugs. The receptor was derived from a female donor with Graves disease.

The CDR3 is CSASGHHQETQYF. The sequenced DNA is TGCAGTGCTAGTGGCCACCACCAAGAGACCCAGTACTTC. The chain joins TRBV20-1 to TRBJ2-5, with the identity of the D gene unclear. The CDR3 runs 13 residues from the cysteine to the phenylalanine. CDR3 DNA only is kept here, 39 bases in frame from base 1. CDR1 DFQATT and CDR2 SNEGSKA were looked up in the germline V gene (reference sequence). Relative to germline, V is 3 bases shorter and J is 0 bases shorter, with 8 bases between their ends.